Below, 28 T cell receptor beta chains from the same sample are listed, as sequenced in a study of cytomegalovirus exposure and HLA in healthy donors. The PCR was carried out with 60 Vbeta primers and 13 Jbeta primers. Using immunoSEQ multiplex PCR, the repertoire was profiled, and TCRdb retains in-frame clones only, with some absent. The sample has about 190,000 clones, about 89% seen once. Sequenced sample: PBMCs. Receptor source: a man in his thirties or forties in good health and CMV-seronegative.

The rearrangement links TRBV19 to TRBJ2-1, with 11 bases fitting TRBD2. With 6 bases clipped from V and 7 bases from J, the junction kept 5 bases outside the gene matches. Germline lookup yields CDR1 LNHDA and CDR2 SQIVND (reference sequence). This CDR3 is 14 amino acids long. This CDR3 reads CASRTSGIRNEQFF. In DNA form, the CDR3 reads TGTGCCAGTAGGACTAGCGGGATAAGGAATGAGCAGTTCTTC.

The chain employs TRBV19 and TRBJ2-1; D is ambiguous. Trimming took 0 bases from V and 12 from J, leaving 6 bases between them. This CDR3 spans 11 amino acids. From germline, CDR1 is LNHDA and CDR2 SQIVND (reference sequence). CDR3: CASSIDLRQFF. DNA for the CDR3: TGTGCCAGTAGTATAGATCTGCGGCAGTTCTTC.

This clone was detected only a few times. The chain is built from TRBV28 and TRBJ2-2, with a possible D match to TRBD1 (6 bases). Germline CDR1 MDHEN, CDR2 SYDVKM. The CDR3 extends over 15 amino acids. V was shortened by 2 bases and J by 1 base, with 8 bases between the two germline ends. The chain's CDR3 is CASSLGDMNTGELFF. The DNA for the CDR3 is TGTGCCAGCAGTTTAGGGGACATGAACACCGGGGAGCTGTTTTTT.

The chain combines TRBV2 with TRBJ1-4; D is unclear. Germline V gene lookup returns CDR1 SNHLY and CDR2 FYNNEI. The CDR3 has 11 amino acids. The germline V and J ends were trimmed by 5 bases and 8 bases, with 6 bases remaining between them. DNA of the CDR3: TGTGCCAGCAGTACATACGAAAAACTGTTTTTT. Protein sequence: CASSTYEKLFF.

CDR3 loop: CASSPGTGPGNTIYF. The CDR3 DNA reads TGTGCCAGCAGCCCGGGGACAGGGCCTGGAAACACCATATATTTT. The chain combines TRBV5-6 with TRBJ1-3, with 9 bases fitting TRBD1. Losses at the gene ends were 4 bases for V and 2 bases for J; bases not matched to a gene: 4. The CDR3 loop spans 15 amino acids. Germline CDR1 SGHDT, CDR2 YYEEEE.

The chain joins TRBV5-1 to TRBJ1-1; the match to TRBD1 covers 7 bases. Germline CDR1 SGHRS, CDR2 YFSETQ. With V trimmed by 5 bases and J by 0 bases, 4 bases remained unmatched. The CDR3 has 14 amino acids. DNA for the CDR3: TGCGCCAGCAGACAAGGACAGGTGAACACTGAAGCTTTCTTT. It encodes CASRQGQVNTEAFF. The variable domain in full, completed from reference TRBV5-1 and TRBJ1-1, reads KAGVTQTPRYLIKTRGQQVTLSCSPISGHRSVSWYQQTPGQGLQFLFEYFSETQRNKGNFPGRFSGRQFSNSRSEMNVSTLELGDSALYLCASRQGQVNTEAFFGQGTRLTVV.

The chain uses TRBV14 and TRBJ2-7; no definite D call. The V gene lost 0 bases and the J gene lost 1 base, with 10 bases spanning the gap. Germline-derived CDR1 and CDR2 are SGHDN and FVKESK. The CDR3 covers 15 residues. This CDR3 reads CASSQDRMISYEQYF. CDR3 sequence (DNA): TGTGCCAGCAGCCAAGACAGGATGATATCCTACGAGCAGTACTTC. Looking up the rest from reference TRBV14 and TRBJ2-7 gives the full variable domain: EAGVTQFPSHSVIEKGQTVTLRCDPISGHDNLYWYRRVMGKEIKFLLHFVKESKQDESGMPNNRFLAERTGGTYSTLKVQPAELEDSGVYFCASSQDRMISYEQYFGPGTRLTVT.

This clone was recorded a few times. Germline and junction disagree at one end, which may indicate a read error. The chain has TRBV7-9 and TRBJ2-7, with D maybe TRBD1 (5 bases). The germline V gene has CDR1 SEHNR and CDR2 FQNEAQ (reference sequence). The CDR3 contains 13 residues. Here the CDR3 reads CSSSPKGPFEQYF. The CDR3 DNA is TGTTCCAGCAGCCCCAAGGGGCCGTTCGAGCAGTACTTC.

This rearrangement joins TRBV5-6 to TRBJ2-3; 15 nucleotides match TRBD2. The CDR3 is made up of 17 amino acids. Per the germline V gene, CDR1 is SGHDT and CDR2 is YYEEEE. V trimming: 4 bases; J trimming: 0 bases; junction bases outside the gene matches: 3. The CDR3 sequence: CASSGTSGRPSTDTQYF. The CDR3 DNA reads TGTGCCAGCAGCGGGACTAGCGGGAGGCCGAGCACAGATACGCAGTATTTT.

V gene TRBV19 combines with J gene TRBJ1-4, with 7 bases fitting TRBD1. V lost 6 bases, J lost 3 bases, and 4 bases stayed unmatched. CDR3 size: 14 residues. Germline CDR1 and CDR2: LNHDA and SQIVND (reference sequence). The CDR3 spells CASRRTGSNEKLFF. The CDR3 DNA follows: TGTGCCAGTAGGAGGACAGGCTCTAATGAAAAACTGTTTTTT.

This sequence joins TRBV7-9 and TRBJ1-5, with D uncertain. Germline V gene sequence: CDR1 SEHNR, CDR2 FQNEAQ (reference sequence). The CDR3 contains 12 residues. V lost 5 bases and J 9 bases, leaving 11 bases between the germline ends. DNA for the CDR3: TGTGCCAGCAGCCCAGAGGGCCGGCCCCAGCATTTT. This gives the protein CASSPEGRPQHF.

This sequence joins TRBV6-5 and TRBJ1-2; tentative D call: TRBD1 (6 bases). The V gene's germline CDR1 is MNHEY and CDR2 SVGAGI. Trimming pared 7 bases from V and 3 bases from J, leaving 15 bases between. This CDR3 is built from 14 residues. The CDR3 nucleotides are TGTGCCAGCACTACCGGACAGAGTGACTATGGCTACACCTTC. Encoded protein: CASTTGQSDYGYTF.

This rearrangement joins TRBV19 to TRBJ2-2; 7 nucleotides match TRBD1. This CDR3 region has 15 residues. The germline gives CDR1 LNHDA, CDR2 SQIVND (reference sequence). The V segment lost 6 bases and the J segment 3 bases; nucleotides outside the gene matches: 7. CDR3 coding DNA: TGTGCCAGTAGGCGACAGGGTTTGGACACCGGGGAGCTGTTTTTT. Protein: CASRRQGLDTGELFF.

This chain connects TRBV5-1 to TRBJ1-5, with D maybe TRBD1 (6 bases). CDR1 is SGHRS and CDR2 is YFSETQ in the germline V gene. V shed 2 bases and J shed 4 bases, with 7 bases lying between them. The CDR3 has 13 amino acids. Here the CDR3 reads CASSFGQNQPQHF. The CDR3 region has the DNA TGCGCCAGCAGCTTCGGACAGAATCAGCCCCAGCATTTT.

This clone occurred once. V gene TRBV6-6 combines with J gene TRBJ2-5; D is possibly TRBD1 (5 bases). V was cut by 2 bases and J by 5 bases, with 12 bases left in between. Per the germline V gene, CDR1 is MNHNY and CDR2 is SVGAGI (reference sequence). The CDR3 is made up of 14 amino acids. CDR3 nucleotides: TGTGCCAGCAGTTACCAGGCAGGGTGGGAGACCCAGTACTTC. This gives the protein CASSYQAGWETQYF.

J is TRBJ2-3 and V is TRBV11-3, with a possible D match to TRBD2 (8 bases). Germline V gene data show CDR1 as SGHNT and CDR2 as YENEEA. This CDR3 has 17 amino acids. V gave up 0 bases and J gave up 3 bases, with 16 bases separating them. The CDR3 protein is CASSLDGRGLRTDTQYF. Here the CDR3 DNA reads TGTGCCAGCAGCTTAGACGGGAGGGGGCTGAGGACAGATACGCAGTATTTT.

This clone is a singleton in its sample. The chain is built from TRBV2 and TRBJ2-7; D uncertain. Trimming shortened V by 4 bases and J by 11 bases, and 15 bases separated the two germline ends. The germline CDR1 and CDR2 sequences are SNHLY and FYNNEI. CDR3 size: 12 residues. This chain's CDR3 is CASSVDRSLEYF. The CDR3 DNA reads TGTGCCAGCAGTGTGGATAGGTCTCTAGAGTACTTC. Full variable domain (missing parts from reference TRBV2 and TRBJ2-7): EPEVTQTPSHQVTQMGQEVILRCVPISNHLYFYWYRQILGQKVEFLVSFYNNEISEKSEIFDDQFSVERPDGSNFTLKIRSTKLEDSAMYFCASSVDRSLEYFGPGTRLTVT.

This clone was seen once. The V gene is TRBV18, the J gene TRBJ1-1; 11 bases match TRBD1. The CDR3 length is 14 residues. CDR1 and CDR2 from the germline V gene are KGHSH and LQKENI. V lost 1 base and J lost 9; bases outside the gene matches: 4. In DNA form, the CDR3 reads TGTGCCAGCTCACCACGGGGACAGGGGGGTAAAGCTTTCTTT. Translation: CASSPRGQGGKAFF.

This clone was recorded many times. The chain combines TRBV6-5 with TRBJ2-3, with D possibly TRBD2 on 5 matching bases. CDR1 and CDR2 from the germline V gene are MNHEY and SVGAGI. The CDR3 has 9 residues. The CDR3 spells CPPGGTQYF. The CDR3 DNA sequence: TGTCCCCCAGGAGGCACGCAGTATTTT.

In its sample, this clone was seen once. The V and J genes are TRBV18 and TRBJ2-1, with D tentatively TRBD2 (5 bases). Germline V gene lookup returns CDR1 KGHSH and CDR2 LQKENI. The V end lost 3 bases, the J end lost 0 bases, and 12 bases lay between the germline ends. The CDR3 is made up of 16 amino acids. CDR3 in amino acids: CASSPLGSDSYNEQFF. CDR3 in DNA: TGTGCCAGCTCACCGCTAGGGAGCGACTCCTACAATGAGCAGTTCTTC.

This chain uses TRBV7-8 with TRBJ1-6; 8 bases are a match to TRBD1. CDR1 is SGHVS and CDR2 is FQNEAQ in the germline V gene. V lost 2 bases to trimming and J lost 9 bases; unmatched junction nucleotides: 9. This CDR3 spans 16 amino acids. CDR3 nucleotide sequence: TGTGCCAGCAGCTTAAGCCCCCAGGGGGCGGGTTCACCCCTCCACTTT. Translating it yields CASSLSPQGAGSPLHF.

This chain links TRBV7-2 with TRBJ1-2; possible D gene TRBD1, 5 bases. The CDR3 is 16 residues long. Germline V gives CDR1 SGHTA, CDR2 FQGNSA. Trimming took off 1 base at V and 3 bases at J, with 15 bases between the two ends. This CDR3 reads CASSLVGMGRDYGYTF. The DNA of the CDR3 is TGTGCCAGCAGCTTAGTAGGTATGGGGCGCGACTATGGCTACACCTTC.

About this clone itself: The sample carries other DNA sequences with the same CDR3. This chain links TRBV6-5 with TRBJ2-3, with D possibly matching TRBD2 (5 bases). Germline V gene sequence: CDR1 MNHEY, CDR2 SVGAGI. The V gene lost 5 bases and the J gene lost 3 bases, with 6 bases spanning the gap. CDR3 length: 12 residues. For the CDR3, the DNA is TGTGCCAGCAGTCGGGGTACAGATACGCAGTATTTT. As protein: CASSRGTDTQYF.

This chain joins TRBV6-1 and TRBJ1-1; no clear D gene. V was cut by 2 bases and J by 3 bases, with 13 bases left in between. The CDR3 consists of 15 residues. Germline V gene data show CDR1 as MNHNS and CDR2 as SASEGT. CDR3: CASSEYHTRDTEAFF. DNA of the CDR3: TGTGCCAGCAGTGAATATCACACGAGGGACACTGAAGCTTTCTTT.

The chain employs TRBV6-5 and TRBJ2-5, with a weak D call TRBD1 (5 bases). V lost 6 bases, J lost 5 bases, and 19 bases lay in between. The CDR3 sequence is 15 residues long. The germline CDR1 and CDR2 sequences are MNHEY and SVGAGI. The CDR3 coding sequence is TGTGCCAGCAGCCGACAGCGTGGGATCCAGGAGACCCAGTACTTC. Residues: CASSRQRGIQETQYF.

The J gene is TRBJ2-7, the V gene TRBV5-1, with 8 bases matching TRBD2. V was pared by 1 base and J by 6 bases, with 9 bases of the junction left unmatched. The CDR3 consists of 15 residues. CDR1 and CDR2 (germline): SGHRS, YFSETQ. The CDR3, as DNA: TGCGCCAGCAGCTTGTGGGTTAGGAGCGGGAGCGAGCAGTACTTC. Amino acids: CASSLWVRSGSEQYF.

The chain links TRBV14 to TRBJ2-2; 7 bases line up with TRBD1. CDR3 length: 16 amino acids. Looked up from germline, CDR1 is SGHDN and CDR2 is FVKESK. Losses at the gene ends were 3 bases for V and 7 bases for J; bases not matched to a gene: 11. CDR3 sequence reads: CASSHLEDRRHGELFF. DNA for the CDR3: TGTGCCAGCAGCCATTTGGAGGACAGGCGTCACGGGGAGCTGTTTTTT.

This chain connects TRBV25-1 to TRBJ1-5, with a possible D match to TRBD1 (6 bases). The ends were cut back, 2 bases at V and 0 bases at J, with 8 bases in the middle. Germline CDR1 is MGHDK and CDR2 is SYGVNS. The CDR3 has 15 amino acids. Written as DNA, the CDR3 is TGTGCCAGCAGTGAACCAGGGGTTAGCAATCAGCCCCAGCATTTT. Its protein is CASSEPGVSNQPQHF.